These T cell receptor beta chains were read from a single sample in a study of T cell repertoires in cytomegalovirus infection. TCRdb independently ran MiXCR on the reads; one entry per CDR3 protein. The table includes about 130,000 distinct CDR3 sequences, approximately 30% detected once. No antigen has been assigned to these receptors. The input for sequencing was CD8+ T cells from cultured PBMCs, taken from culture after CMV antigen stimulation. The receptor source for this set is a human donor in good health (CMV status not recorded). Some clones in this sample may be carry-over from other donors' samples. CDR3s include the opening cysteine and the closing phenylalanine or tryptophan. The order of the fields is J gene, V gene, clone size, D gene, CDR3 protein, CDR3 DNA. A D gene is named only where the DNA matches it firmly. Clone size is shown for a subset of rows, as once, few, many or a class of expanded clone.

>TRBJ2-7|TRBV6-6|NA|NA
CASSYSGGTYEQYF
TGTGCCAGCAGTTACTCGGGGGGTACCTACGAGCAGTACTTC
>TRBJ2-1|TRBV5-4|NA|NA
CASSLAYYNEQFF
TGTGCCAGCAGCTTGGCCTACTACAATGAGCAGTTCTTC
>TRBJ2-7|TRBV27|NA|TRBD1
CASSFSGTDYEQYF
TGTGCCAGCAGTTTCTCCGGGACAGATTACGAGCAGTACTTC
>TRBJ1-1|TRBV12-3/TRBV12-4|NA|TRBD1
CASSPTGGRTEAFF
TGTGCCAGTTCTCCTACAGGGGGACGGACTGAAGCTTTCTTT
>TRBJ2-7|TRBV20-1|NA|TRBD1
CSARGGGTGFLTYEQYF
TGCAGTGCTAGGGGGGGGGGGACAGGGTTTTTGACCTACGAGCAGTACTTC
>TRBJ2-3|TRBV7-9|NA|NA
CASSLGAWGQYF
TGTGCCAGCAGCTTGGGGGCCTGGGGGCAGTATTTT
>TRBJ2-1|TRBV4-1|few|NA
CASSQEGPGLQQFF
TGCGCCAGCAGCCAAGAGGGACCGGGACTCCAGCAGTTCTTC
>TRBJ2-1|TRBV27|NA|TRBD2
CASSFLLAGGPNEQFF
TGTGCCAGCAGTTTCCTACTAGCGGGGGGGCCCAATGAGCAGTTCTTC
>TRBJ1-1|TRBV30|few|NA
CAWRGQLNTEAFF
TGTGCCTGGAGAGGGCAGTTGAACACTGAAGCTTTCTTT
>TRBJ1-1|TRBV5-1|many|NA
CASSLVRETEAFF
TGCGCCAGCAGCTTGGTCCGAGAGACTGAAGCTTTCTTT
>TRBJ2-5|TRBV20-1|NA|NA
CSAQPVLYQETQYF
TGCAGTGCTCAACCGGTCTTGTACCAAGAGACCCAGTACTTC
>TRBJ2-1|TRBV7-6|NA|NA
CASSAGGPVYNEQFF
TGTGCCAGCAGCGCCGGGGGACCCGTTTACAATGAGCAGTTCTTC
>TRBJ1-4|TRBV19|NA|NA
CASTGFAGEKLFF
TGTGCCAGTACTGGGTTTGCTGGTGAAAAACTGTTTTTT
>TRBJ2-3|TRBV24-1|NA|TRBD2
CATETSGGTDTQYF
TGTGCCACAGAGACTAGCGGGGGAACAGATACGCAGTATTTT
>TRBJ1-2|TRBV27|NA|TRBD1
CASSPSGGIKNGYTF
TGTGCCAGCAGTCCATCAGGGGGAATAAAAAATGGCTACACCTTC
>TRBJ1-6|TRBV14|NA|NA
CASSSLDSPNSPLHF
TGTGCCAGCAGCTCACTGGACAGCCCTAATTCACCCCTCCACTTT
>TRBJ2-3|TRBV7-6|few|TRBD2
CASSFLASSGGADTQYF
TGTGCCAGCAGCTTCTTGGCTTCTAGCGGGGGAGCAGATACGCAGTATTTT
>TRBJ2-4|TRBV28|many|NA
CASSLRKNIQYF
TGTGCCAGCAGTTTGCGGAAAAACATTCAGTACTTC
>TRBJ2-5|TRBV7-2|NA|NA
CASSLAGAEDQETQYF
TGTGCCAGCAGCTTAGCGGGAGCCGAGGACCAAGAGACCCAGTACTTC
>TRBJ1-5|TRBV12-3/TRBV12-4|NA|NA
CASGIAGRFDQPQHF
TGTGCCAGCGGGATTGCGGGGAGATTTGATCAGCCCCAGCATTTT
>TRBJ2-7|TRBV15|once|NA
CATSRDGAGREQYF
TGTGCCACCAGCAGAGATGGGGCGGGACGCGAGCAGTACTTC
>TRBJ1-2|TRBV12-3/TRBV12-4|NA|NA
CASSFGGLGYGYTF
TGTGCCAGCAGTTTTGGGGGTCTCGGTTATGGCTACACCTTC
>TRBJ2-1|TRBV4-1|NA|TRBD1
CASSHSRDSDEQFF
TGCGCCAGCAGCCACTCCCGGGACAGCGATGAGCAGTTCTTC
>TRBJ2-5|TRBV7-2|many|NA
CASSYRGTSQGETQYF
TGTGCCAGCAGCTACCGCGGGACTTCCCAAGGCGAGACCCAGTACTTC
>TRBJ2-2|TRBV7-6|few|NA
CAERRELFF
TGTGCCGAACGGAGGGAGCTGTTTTTT
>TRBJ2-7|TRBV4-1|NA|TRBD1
CASSQEPPGQGSYEQYF
TGCGCCAGCAGCCAGGAACCACCGGGACAGGGGTCCTACGAGCAGTACTTC
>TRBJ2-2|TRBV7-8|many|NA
CASRESGTTRPLNTGELFF
TGTGCCAGCAGGGAGTCCGGGACAACCAGACCCCTCAACACCGGGGAGCTGTTTTTT
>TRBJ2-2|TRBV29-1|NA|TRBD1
CSAGTANTGELFF
TGCAGCGCCGGGACAGCGAATACCGGGGAGCTGTTTTTT
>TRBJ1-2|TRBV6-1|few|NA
CASSEEPQTYGYTF
TGTGCCAGCAGTGAGGAACCCCAGACGTATGGCTACACCTTC
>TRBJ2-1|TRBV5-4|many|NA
CASSLESGEYNEQFF
TGTGCCAGCAGCTTGGAGTCAGGGGAGTACAATGAGCAGTTCTTC
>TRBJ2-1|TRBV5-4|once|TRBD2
CASSLAASGGGNEQFF
TGTGCCAGCAGCTTGGCGGCTAGCGGGGGGGGAAATGAGCAGTTCTTC
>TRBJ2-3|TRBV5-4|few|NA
CASSWDFTDTQYF
TGTGCCAGCAGCTGGGACTTCACGGACACGCAGTATTTT
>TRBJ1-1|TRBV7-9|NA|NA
CASSPPDLNTEAFF
TGTGCCAGCAGCCCCCCCGACCTGAACACTGAAGCTTTCTTT
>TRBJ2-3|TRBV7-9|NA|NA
CASSLTQGKDTQYF
TGTGCCAGCAGCCTGACGCAGGGAAAAGATACGCAGTATTTT
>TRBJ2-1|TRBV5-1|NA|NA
CASSFSPPYNEQFF
TGCGCCAGCAGCTTCTCACCGCCCTACAATGAGCAGTTCTTC
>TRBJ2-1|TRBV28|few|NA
CASSLGQMNEQFF
TGTGCCAGCAGTTTAGGCCAGATGAATGAGCAGTTCTTC
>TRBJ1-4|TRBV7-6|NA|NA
CASSPIRGTNEKLFF
TGTGCCAGCAGCCCAATCCGGGGCACTAATGAAAAACTGTTTTTT
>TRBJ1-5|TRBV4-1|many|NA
CASSQVLNQPQHF
TGCGCCAGCAGCCAAGTTTTAAATCAGCCCCAGCATTTT
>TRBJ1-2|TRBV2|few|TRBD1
CASIFGTGGYTF
TGTGCCAGCATCTTCGGGACAGGAGGCTACACCTTC
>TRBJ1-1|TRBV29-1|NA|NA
CSDRENTEAFF
TGCAGCGACCGTGAGAACACTGAAGCTTTCTTT
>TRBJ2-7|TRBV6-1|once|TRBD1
CASSWGQGTYEQYF
TGTGCCAGCAGTTGGGGACAGGGGACCTACGAGCAGTACTTC
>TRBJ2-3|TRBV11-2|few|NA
CASSSEDTQYF
TGTGCCAGCAGCTCGGAGGATACGCAGTATTTT
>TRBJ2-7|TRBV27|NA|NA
CASSFSATGSYEQYF
TGTGCCAGCAGTTTTAGCGCGACAGGATCCTACGAGCAGTACTTC
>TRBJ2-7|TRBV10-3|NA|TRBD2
CAIGDYSYEQYF
TGTGCCATCGGGGACTACTCCTACGAGCAGTACTTC
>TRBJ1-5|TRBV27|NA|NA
CASRFGGVGNQPQHF
TGTGCCAGCAGGTTCGGTGGGGTCGGCAATCAGCCCCAGCATTTT
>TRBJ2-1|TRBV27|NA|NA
CASSLVSGGPNEQFF
TGTGCCAGCAGTTTAGTCTCGGGGGGCCCAAATGAGCAGTTCTTC
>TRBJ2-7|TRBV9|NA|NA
CASSVLGGAAYEQYF
TGTGCCAGCAGCGTATTGGGGGGGGCCGCCTACGAGCAGTACTTC
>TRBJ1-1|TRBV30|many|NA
CAWRFSVQGGEAFF
TGTGCCTGGAGGTTTAGCGTACAGGGCGGGGAAGCTTTCTTT
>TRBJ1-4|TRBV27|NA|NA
CASSWNRNEKLFF
TGTGCCAGCAGTTGGAACAGGAATGAAAAACTGTTTTTT
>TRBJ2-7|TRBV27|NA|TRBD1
CASSLDRANEQYF
TGTGCCAGCAGTTTGGACAGGGCTAACGAGCAGTACTTC
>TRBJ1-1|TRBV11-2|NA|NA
CASSPSEFGEAFF
TGTGCCAGCAGCCCTTCCGAGTTTGGTGAAGCTTTCTTT
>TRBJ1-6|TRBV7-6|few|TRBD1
CASGPGQGDEGYNSPLHF
TGTGCCAGCGGCCCGGGACAGGGGGACGAGGGCTATAATTCACCCCTCCACTTT
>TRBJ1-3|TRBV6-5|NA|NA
CASRLGNRAGAGNTIYF
TGTGCCAGCAGGTTGGGCAACAGGGCCGGAGCTGGAAACACCATATATTTT
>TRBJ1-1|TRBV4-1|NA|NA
CASSQLWGASTEAFF
TGCGCCAGCAGCCAATTATGGGGGGCCAGCACTGAAGCTTTCTTT
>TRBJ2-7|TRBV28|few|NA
CASSILEGNEQYF
TGTGCCAGCAGTATCCTCGAAGGAAACGAGCAGTACTTC